The 28 T cell receptor beta chains in this list originate from one sample, sequenced in a study of blood T cell repertoires in COVID-19. Sequencing was performed with immunoSEQ multiplex PCR; in TCRdb, only in-frame clones are kept and a portion is missing. This sample yields about 140,000 clones, of which 85% to 90% are seen a single time; more than 5% belongs to the top ten. What was sequenced was peripheral blood. The source of these receptors is a human donor in a cohort sampled during active COVID-19.

The chain combines TRBV30 with TRBJ2-2, with 9 bases aligning to TRBD2. Germline-derived CDR1 and CDR2 are GTSNPN and SVGIG (reference sequence). V lost 6 bases and J lost 1; bases outside the gene matches: 9. This CDR3 comprises 16 residues. The CDR3 region has the DNA TGTGCCTGCTTAGCGGGGGCCCGACTGAACACCGGGGAGCTGTTTTTT. Protein: CACLAGARLNTGELFF.

This chain links TRBV5-4 with TRBJ1-2, with D possibly matching TRBD1 (5 bases). The CDR3 is made up of 12 amino acids. Per the germline V gene, CDR1 is SGHNT and CDR2 is YYREEE (reference sequence). V lost 4 bases to trimming and J lost 4 bases, with 8 bases between them. CDR3 loop: CASSGGAYGYTF. The CDR3 DNA follows: TGTGCCAGCAGCGGAGGGGCCTATGGCTACACCTTC.

This chain links TRBV4-2 with TRBJ1-5; TRBD1 agrees at 7 bases. CDR1 and CDR2 from the germline V gene are LGHNA and YNFKEQ. This CDR3 comprises 15 residues. Trimming at V came to 0 bases and at J to 6 bases, leaving 5 bases not matched to a gene. This CDR3 is CASSQELTGRQPQHF. The CDR3 nucleotides are TGTGCCAGCAGCCAAGAGCTGACAGGGCGTCAGCCCCAGCATTTT.

The rearrangement joins TRBV7-3 to TRBJ2-3; the match to TRBD2 covers 9 bases. CDR1 and CDR2 from the germline V gene are SGHTA and FQGTGA. V shed 5 bases and J 6 bases; nucleotides not matched to a gene: 9. This CDR3 has 15 residues. The CDR3 coding sequence is TGTGCCAGCAGCCCTGGGGCGGGGGGGCCGGATACGCAGTATTTT. Its translation is CASSPGAGGPDTQYF.

The rearrangement uses TRBV27 and TRBJ2-7, with TRBD2 matching over 9 bases. Germline CDR1 MNHEY, CDR2 SMNVEV (reference sequence). The length of the CDR3 is 11 residues. With V trimmed by 5 bases and J by 11 bases, 4 bases remained unmatched. This CDR3 reads CASSAGGGEYF. The CDR3 DNA follows: TGTGCCAGCAGTGCCGGCGGGGGGGAGTACTTC.

The gene calls are TRBV5-6 and TRBJ1-2; TRBD1 might be the D (5 bases). Germline V lookup: CDR1 SGHDT, CDR2 YYEEEE. V lost 5 bases, J lost 4 bases, and 15 bases lay in between. The CDR3 is 14 amino acids. CDR3 loop: CASSQEGSGYGYTF. The CDR3 DNA sequence: TGTGCCAGCAGTCAGGAGGGGTCGGGCTATGGCTACACCTTC.

The chain links TRBV11-1 to TRBJ2-5; 9 bases align to TRBD1. CDR3 length: 16 residues. Germline V gives CDR1 SGHAT, CDR2 FQDESV (reference sequence). V shed 7 bases, J shed 7 bases, and the junction held 16 bases outside the gene matches. This chain's CDR3 is CASTSQGAIGKGTQYF. The CDR3 bases are TGTGCCAGCACCTCACAGGGGGCGATTGGAAAGGGGACCCAGTACTTC.

The rearrangement links TRBV10-2 to TRBJ2-1; D remains unclear. Germline lookup yields CDR1 WSHSY and CDR2 SAAADI. The V and J ends lost 2 bases and 13 bases respectively, with 18 bases between them. There are 14 residues in the CDR3. The DNA of the CDR3 is TGCGCCAGCAGTGAGAATCGGGTCCTAAATGTCCAGTTCTTC. This gives the protein CASSENRVLNVQFF.

CDR3 protein: CASSQDPPGYNSPLHF. As DNA, the CDR3 is TGTGCCAGCAGCCAAGATCCGCCAGGGTATAATTCACCCCTCCACTTT. The chain links TRBV3-1 (or the pseudogene TRBV3-2) to TRBJ1-6; possible D gene TRBD1, 5 bases. Per germline, CDR1 LGHDT and CDR2 YNNKEL (reference sequence). This CDR3 contains 16 residues. V was trimmed by 0 bases and J by 4 bases, leaving 10 bases between them.

V and J are TRBV19 and TRBJ1-5; weak D call: TRBD1 (6 bases). Germline V gene data show CDR1 as LNHDA and CDR2 as SQIVND (reference sequence). Between the trimmed V and J ends, which lost 5 bases and 0 bases, there was a span of 26 bases. This CDR3 has 20 residues. The CDR3: CASSLPGTPTYIYSNQPQHF. The CDR3 DNA reads TGTGCCAGTAGTCTCCCTGGGACACCCACTTACATTTATAGCAATCAGCCCCAGCATTTT.

This rearrangement joins TRBV3-1 (or the pseudogene TRBV3-2) to TRBJ2-5; 9 bases fit TRBD2. The germline gives CDR1 LGHDT, CDR2 YNNKEL (reference sequence). The CDR3 runs 17 residues. V shed 1 base, J shed 0 bases, and the junction held 6 bases outside the gene matches. CDR3 loop: CASSQAVGTSNQETQYF. CDR3 nucleotide sequence: TGTGCCAGCAGCCAAGCGGTAGGGACTAGCAACCAAGAGACCCAGTACTTC.

This clone was counted once. This chain joins TRBV5-4 and TRBJ2-7, with 11 bases identical to TRBD2. The CDR3 has 15 amino acids. V was clipped by 2 bases and J by 5 bases; unmatched bases: 6. Germline CDR1 SGHNT, CDR2 YYREEE (reference sequence). The CDR3 loop is CASSFLAGGPHEQYF. The CDR3 region has the DNA TGTGCCAGCAGCTTTTTAGCGGGAGGGCCCCACGAGCAGTACTTC.

The rearrangement uses TRBV5-6 and TRBJ2-7; 7 bases fit TRBD2. This CDR3 has 15 amino acids. Germline V gene data show CDR1 as SGHDT and CDR2 as YYEEEE. V was clipped by 4 bases and J by 6 bases; unmatched bases: 13. The CDR3 bases are TGTGCCAGCAGCCTCGTCGGGAGGAAGGGTTCCGAGCAGTACTTC. Its protein is CASSLVGRKGSEQYF.

The chain couples TRBV7-9 to TRBJ2-7; D not certain. Deletions cut 1 base from V and 0 bases from J, with 7 bases between. Germline CDR1 reads SEHNR; CDR2 reads FQNEAQ (reference sequence). This CDR3 region has 14 residues. The CDR3 loop reads CASSLVAGSYEQYF. CDR3 sequence (DNA): TGTGCCAGCAGCTTAGTTGCAGGCTCCTACGAGCAGTACTTC.

CDR3 in amino acids: CASSFSGGAREQFF. For the CDR3, the DNA is TGCGCCAGCAGCTTTAGCGGGGGGGCGAGAGAGCAGTTCTTC. The chain joins TRBV5-1 to TRBJ2-1; 11 bases map to TRBD2. CDR1 and CDR2 (germline): SGHRS, YFSETQ. The CDR3 contains 14 residues. The trim removed 2 bases at V and 10 bases at J, leaving 5 bases unmatched.

A few counts support this clone. The chain carries TRBV6-1 and TRBJ1-6; 8 nucleotides agree with TRBD1. V lost 1 base and J lost 6; bases outside the gene matches: 5. The length of the CDR3 is 16 residues. Germline CDR1 and CDR2: MNHNS and SASEGT. The CDR3: CASSEGGQASNSPLHF. CDR3 nucleotide sequence: TGTGCCAGCAGTGAAGGGGGACAGGCCTCTAATTCACCCCTCCACTTT.

V usage is TRBV10-1 and J usage is TRBJ2-7; 13 bases match TRBD2. Germline trimming cut 4 bases from V and 7 bases from J; bases unmatched to any gene: 7. This CDR3 spans 15 amino acids. Germline CDR1 WNHNN, CDR2 SYGVQD (reference sequence). CDR3 in amino acids: CASSGPGLAGIEQYF. DNA of the CDR3: TGCGCCAGCAGTGGACCGGGACTAGCGGGAATTGAGCAGTACTTC.

This rearrangement joins TRBV10-2 to TRBJ1-1; 10 nucleotides agree with TRBD1. The trim removed 8 bases at V and 3 bases at J, leaving 6 bases unmatched. Germline V gene lookup returns CDR1 WSHSY and CDR2 SAAADI. This CDR3 comprises 14 residues. As DNA, the CDR3 is TGCGCCAGCGGGGACAGGGGTCGTCACACTGAAGCTTTCTTT. Translating gives CASGDRGRHTEAFF.

The chain employs TRBV4-1 and TRBJ2-2, with 7 nucleotides matching TRBD2. Looked up from germline, CDR1 is MGHRA and CDR2 is YSYEKL. Germline trimming cut 0 bases from V and 6 bases from J; bases unmatched to any gene: 4. This CDR3 is built from 15 residues. The CDR3 here is CASSQDRGVAGELFF. The CDR3 DNA follows: TGCGCCAGCAGCCAAGATCGGGGGGTGGCCGGGGAGCTGTTTTTT.

This rearrangement joins TRBV9 to TRBJ2-5; TRBD2 agrees at 10 bases. Trimming cost V 0 bases and J 1 base; bases outside gene matches: 3. Germline-derived CDR1 and CDR2 are SGDLS and YYNGEE. The CDR3 sequence is 16 residues long. The CDR3 DNA reads TGTGCCAGCAGCGTAGGAGCGGGGGGGCTCCAAGAGACCCAGTACTTC. Its protein is CASSVGAGGLQETQYF.

The chain couples TRBV7-9 to TRBJ2-1, with a tentative D call TRBD1 (6 bases). The CDR3 spans 15 residues. V lost 5 bases, J lost 6 bases, and 17 bases lay in between. Germline V gene lookup returns CDR1 SEHNR and CDR2 FQNEAQ (reference sequence). The CDR3 DNA follows: TGTGCCAGCAGCCCCCATCCCGCCAGGGGCAATGAGCAGTTCTTC. Its protein product is CASSPHPARGNEQFF.

This chain links TRBV4-2 with TRBJ2-2; 8 nucleotides line up with TRBD2. The CDR3 has 15 residues. The V gene's germline CDR1 is LGHNA and CDR2 YNFKEQ. The ends lost 4 bases at V and 5 bases at J; junction bases unmatched: 6. The CDR3 sequence is CASSRYGGATGELFF. The CDR3 nucleotides are TGTGCCAGCAGCCGGTACGGGGGGGCAACCGGGGAGCTGTTTTTT.

This sequence joins TRBV6-2 or TRBV6-3 and TRBJ2-5, with TRBD2 as a possible D gene (5 bases). The CDR3 has 15 amino acids. Germline V lookup: CDR1 MNHEY, CDR2 SVGEGT. Trimming took 2 bases from V and 5 from J, leaving 15 bases between them. Written as DNA, the CDR3 is TGTGCCAGCAGTTACGAGGGCTCGTCGACTGAGACCCAGTACTTC. This gives the protein CASSYEGSSTETQYF.

The chain uses TRBV14 and TRBJ2-3, with TRBD2 matching over 9 bases. Germline lookup yields CDR1 SGHDN and CDR2 FVKESK. The CDR3 loop spans 15 amino acids. V trimming: 4 bases; J trimming: 5 bases; junction bases outside the gene matches: 7. DNA for the CDR3: TGTGCCAGCAGCCGATATAGCGGGAGTGTAGATACGCAGTATTTT. Translating gives CASSRYSGSVDTQYF. Full variable domain (outside the CDR3, taken from reference TRBV14 and TRBJ2-3): EAGVTQFPSHSVIEKGQTVTLRCDPISGHDNLYWYRRVMGKEIKFLLHFVKESKQDESGMPNNRFLAERTGGTYSTLKVQPAELEDSGVYFCASSRYSGSVDTQYFGPGTRLTVL.

In this sample, this clone turned up once. The chain links TRBV7-8 to TRBJ2-7; TRBD2 agrees at 13 bases. This CDR3 comprises 17 residues. CDR1 and CDR2 (germline): SGHVS, FQNEAQ. With V trimmed by 5 bases and J by 4 bases, 11 bases remained unmatched. This CDR3 is CASSPRPGTSGIYEQYF. CDR3 nucleotide sequence: TGTGCCAGCAGCCCCCGCCCCGGGACTAGCGGGATATACGAGCAGTACTTC.

The chain uses TRBV6-2 or TRBV6-3 and TRBJ2-1, with 7 positions matching TRBD2. This CDR3 contains 13 residues. Trimming cost V 6 bases and J 8 bases; bases outside gene matches: 7. Per germline, CDR1 MNHEY and CDR2 SVGEGT. The CDR3 reads CASSPSGIHEQFF. For the CDR3, the DNA is TGTGCCAGCAGCCCTAGCGGAATTCATGAGCAGTTCTTC.

This clone was counted once. The V and J genes are TRBV19 and TRBJ1-3; no clear D gene. Germline CDR1 and CDR2: LNHDA and SQIVND (reference sequence). The CDR3 spans 13 residues. Trimming cost V 10 bases and J 0 bases, with 10 bases left between them. CDR3 residues: CATRPTSGNTIYF. The CDR3 DNA follows: TGTGCCACCCGTCCTACCTCTGGAAACACCATATATTTT.

This chain links TRBV27 with TRBJ2-1, with 7 bases fitting TRBD2. V dropped 7 bases and J dropped 6; count of bases not matched to a gene: 9. Germline values: CDR1 MNHEY, CDR2 SMNVEV (reference sequence). CDR3 size: 14 residues. The CDR3 nucleotides read TGTGCCAGCAAACCAATTGGGGGGGGCAATGAGCAGTTCTTC. It encodes CASKPIGGGNEQFF.